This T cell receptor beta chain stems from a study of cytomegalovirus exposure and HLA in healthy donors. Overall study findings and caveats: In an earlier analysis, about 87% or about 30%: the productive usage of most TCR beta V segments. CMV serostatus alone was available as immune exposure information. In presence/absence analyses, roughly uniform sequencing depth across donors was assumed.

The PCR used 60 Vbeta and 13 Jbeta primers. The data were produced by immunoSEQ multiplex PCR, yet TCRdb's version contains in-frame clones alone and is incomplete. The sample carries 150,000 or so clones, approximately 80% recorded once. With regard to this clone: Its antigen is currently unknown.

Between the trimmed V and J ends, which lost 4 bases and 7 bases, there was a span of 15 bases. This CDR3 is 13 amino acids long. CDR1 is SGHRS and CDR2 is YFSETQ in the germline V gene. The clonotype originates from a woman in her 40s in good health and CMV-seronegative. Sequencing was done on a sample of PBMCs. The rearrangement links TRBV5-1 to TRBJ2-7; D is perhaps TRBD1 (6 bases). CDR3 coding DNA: TGCGCCAGCAGCCCAGAACAGGGTCGGGAGCAGTACTTC. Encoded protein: CASSPEQGREQYF.